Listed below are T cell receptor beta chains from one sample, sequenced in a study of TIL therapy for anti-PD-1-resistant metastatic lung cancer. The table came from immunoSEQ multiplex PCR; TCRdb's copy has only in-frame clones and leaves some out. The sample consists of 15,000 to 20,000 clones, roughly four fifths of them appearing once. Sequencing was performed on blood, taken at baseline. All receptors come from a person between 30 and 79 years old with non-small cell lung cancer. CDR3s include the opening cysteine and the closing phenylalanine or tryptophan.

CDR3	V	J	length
CASSSVGSTDTQYF	TRBV19	TRBJ2-3	14
CASSFRDRGADTQYF	TRBV11-2	TRBJ2-3	15
CASSPVTQNYGYTF	TRBV18	TRBJ1-2	14
CSAREGAIAFF	TRBV20-1	TRBJ1-1	11
CASSRRGDTGELFF	TRBV19	TRBJ2-2	14
CASSKGGRATDTQYF	TRBV6-5	TRBJ2-3	15
CASSPGAGGTSTGTQYF	TRBV5-1	TRBJ2-3	17
CASARDGSVTEAFF	TRBV2	TRBJ1-1	14
CASSIPPGEQYF	TRBV19	TRBJ2-7	12
CASSYPSGRLETQYF	TRBV5-4	TRBJ2-5	15
CASSAASGFYNEQFF	TRBV7-2	TRBJ2-1	15
CASSYRQGGTDTQYF	TRBV6-5	TRBJ2-3	15
CASSVGQGFYNEQFF	TRBV6-5	TRBJ2-1	15
CASSPGVGNQPQHF	TRBV7-9	TRBJ1-5	14
CASRPGLAGGIKQFF	TRBV7-2	TRBJ2-1	15
CASSLAGSAQYF	TRBV7-9	TRBJ2-3	12
CAIKRRAVYSNQPQHF	TRBV10-3	TRBJ1-5	16
CASSLAGNSGNTIYF	TRBV7-2	TRBJ1-3	15
CASSSKGGPVEQYF	TRBV5-1	TRBJ2-7	14
CASSLFGIQPQHF	TRBV13	TRBJ1-5	13
CASSSGETEAFF	TRBV5-6	TRBJ1-1	12
CASSPPTYTETQYF	TRBV19	TRBJ2-5	14
CASSKPASGTDKTYEQYF	TRBV21-1	TRBJ2-7	18
CAWSGGPYGYTF	TRBV30	TRBJ1-2	12
CASSLGGGLGFYEQYF	TRBV7-9	TRBJ2-7	16
CASSQGAVPGEQYF	TRBV4-2	TRBJ2-7	14
CASSRDRGLYEQFF	TRBV7-3	TRBJ2-1	14
CASSSLGQSRETQYF	TRBV28	TRBJ2-5	15
CASSVSRNTEAFF	TRBV9	TRBJ1-1	13
CASSLQAQGAVKNEQFF	TRBV28	TRBJ2-1	17
CASSLSNQGSYGYTF	TRBV9	TRBJ1-2	15
CASSSTGGGKGKNIQYF	TRBV5-4	TRBJ2-4	17
CSARQGIGYTF	TRBV20-1	TRBJ1-2	11
CAITDNYGYTF	TRBV10-3	TRBJ1-2	11
CASGVDGSTEAFF	TRBV12-5	TRBJ1-1	13
CASSLSGPGSEAFF	TRBV28	TRBJ1-1	14
CASSGGGREQFF	TRBV9	TRBJ2-1	12
CASSQEFAGKNTGELFF	TRBV4-2	TRBJ2-2	17
CASSSGGEVKAFF	TRBV7-2	TRBJ1-1	13
CASSEYGRSNSPLHF	TRBV25-1	TRBJ1-6	15
CASSSGQSNQPQHF	TRBV2	TRBJ1-5	14
CASSMNRDVIEAFF	TRBV19	TRBJ1-1	14
CASSLAGGADTQYF	TRBV7-7	TRBJ2-3	14
CSVAGGLWGASYEQYF	TRBV29-1	TRBJ2-7	16
CASIGDRGQPQHF	TRBV6-1	TRBJ1-5	13